This is a list of T cell receptor beta chains from one sample in a study of T cell responses to AZD1222 COVID-19 vaccine. Libraries were prepared by immunoSEQ multiplex PCR; TCRdb keeps only in-frame clonotypes and omits some of them. The repertoire holds 110,000 to 150,000 clones, with roughly 88% as singletons. The sample consisted of peripheral blood, taken 28 days after the second AZD1222 dose. Receptor source: an adult who received the AZD1222 COVID-19 vaccine. CDR3s include the opening cysteine and the closing phenylalanine or tryptophan. The D gene is left open where the match is weak. Rows give clone size only sometimes, using once, few, many, or a class for an expanded clone.

V	size	D	J	CDR3	DNA
TRBV9	.	.	TRBJ2-5	CASSVNLGETQYF	TGTGCCAGCAGCGTAAACCTCGGCGAGACCCAGTACTTC
TRBV13	few	TRBD2	TRBJ2-4	CASSLSEIPGGGNIQYF	TGTGCCAGCAGCTTAAGCGAAATTCCGGGAGGCGGAAACATTCAGTACTTC
TRBV10-3	.	.	TRBJ2-1	CAISARSGYSYNEQFF	TGTGCCATCAGTGCAAGGAGCGGATACTCCTACAATGAGCAGTTCTTC
TRBV7-9	few	.	TRBJ2-2	CASRTAYGDTGELFF	TGTGCCAGCCGAACGGCATACGGGGACACCGGGGAGCTGTTTTTT
TRBV6-6	.	.	TRBJ1-1	CASSPPTNTEAFF	TGTGCCAGCAGTCCCCCCACGAACACTGAAGCTTTCTTT
TRBV5-1	.	TRBD1	TRBJ1-3	CASSQSTGTSGNTIYF	TGCGCCAGCAGCCAATCGACAGGGACTTCTGGAAACACCATATATTTT
TRBV6-2/TRBV6-3	.	.	TRBJ1-5	CASSLGHRGGQPQHF	TGTGCCAGCAGCCTTGGACACAGAGGCGGTCAGCCCCAGCATTTT
TRBV7-8	.	TRBD2	TRBJ2-2	CASSLGRLAGGRDPNTGELFF	TGTGCCAGCAGCTTAGGTCGGCTAGCGGGGGGCCGCGATCCGAACACCGGGGAGCTGTTTTTT
TRBV4-1	once	.	TRBJ2-3	CASERTMTSTDTQYF	TGCGCCAGCGAGCGGACGATGACTAGCACAGATACGCAGTATTTT
TRBV6-5	.	TRBD1	TRBJ2-1	CASSSTGGSYNEQFF	TGTGCCAGCAGTTCCACAGGGGGCTCATACAATGAGCAGTTCTTC
TRBV6-2/TRBV6-3	.	.	TRBJ1-5	CASSWRGQPQHF	TGTGCCAGCAGTTGGAGGGGTCAGCCCCAGCATTTT
TRBV7-9	.	TRBD1	TRBJ2-3	CASSFRGRLGTDTQYF	TGTGCCAGCAGCTTCAGGGGGCGATTGGGCACAGATACGCAGTATTTT
TRBV18	.	.	TRBJ2-5	CASSPPGETQYF	TGTGCCAGCTCACCACCCGGGGAGACCCAGTACTTC
TRBV9	once	TRBD1	TRBJ1-4	CASSVGGQGNKVFF	TGTGCCAGCAGCGTAGGGGGACAGGGCAATAAGGTGTTTTTT
TRBV4-1	.	TRBD1	TRBJ2-7	CASSLGGHAPYEQYF	TGCGCCAGCAGCCTAGGGGGCCACGCTCCCTACGAGCAGTACTTC
TRBV5-4	.	.	TRBJ1-1	CASSRDRTLNTEAFF	TGTGCCAGCAGCCGTGACAGAACCTTGAACACTGAAGCTTTCTTT
TRBV20-1	.	.	TRBJ1-1	CSARGGAEAFF	TGCAGTGCTAGGGGAGGGGCGGAAGCTTTCTTT
TRBV30	.	TRBD1	TRBJ1-5	CASDRGPNQPQHF	TGTGCTTCGGACAGGGGTCCCAATCAGCCCCAGCATTTT
TRBV27	.	TRBD2	TRBJ2-1	CASSWNSGDSYNEQFF	TGTGCCAGCAGTTGGAATAGCGGGGACTCCTACAATGAGCAGTTCTTC
TRBV21-1	.	.	TRBJ2-4	CASSKGTGGAGSKNIQYF	TGTGCCAGCAGCAAAGGGACAGGGGGCGCCGGGTCCAAAAACATTCAGTACTTC
TRBV5-6	once	.	TRBJ1-2	CASSYLGGARGYTF	TGTGCCAGCAGCTATTTGGGGGGGGCCCGTGGCTACACCTTC
TRBV10-3	once	.	TRBJ1-1	CAISSMNTEAFF	TGTGCCATCAGTTCCATGAACACTGAAGCTTTCTTT
TRBV9	.	.	TRBJ1-5	CASSPGGNQPQHF	TGTGCCAGCAGCCCGGGGGGCAATCAGCCCCAGCATTTT
TRBV6-5	.	.	TRBJ1-5	CATNGFSNQPQHF	TGTGCCACGAACGGATTTAGCAATCAGCCCCAGCATTTT
TRBV5-1	.	TRBD1	TRBJ1-4	CASSQQGVGEKLFF	TGCGCCAGCAGCCAACAGGGGGTTGGTGAAAAACTGTTTTTT
TRBV5-1	.	.	TRBJ2-7	CASSLDRLSEQYF	TGCGCCAGCAGCTTGGACAGGCTCTCCGAGCAGTACTTC
TRBV12-5	.	TRBD1	TRBJ1-2	CASGLGLLAGQGGGYTF	TGTGCTAGTGGTTTGGGACTCTTGGCGGGACAGGGAGGTGGCTACACCTTC